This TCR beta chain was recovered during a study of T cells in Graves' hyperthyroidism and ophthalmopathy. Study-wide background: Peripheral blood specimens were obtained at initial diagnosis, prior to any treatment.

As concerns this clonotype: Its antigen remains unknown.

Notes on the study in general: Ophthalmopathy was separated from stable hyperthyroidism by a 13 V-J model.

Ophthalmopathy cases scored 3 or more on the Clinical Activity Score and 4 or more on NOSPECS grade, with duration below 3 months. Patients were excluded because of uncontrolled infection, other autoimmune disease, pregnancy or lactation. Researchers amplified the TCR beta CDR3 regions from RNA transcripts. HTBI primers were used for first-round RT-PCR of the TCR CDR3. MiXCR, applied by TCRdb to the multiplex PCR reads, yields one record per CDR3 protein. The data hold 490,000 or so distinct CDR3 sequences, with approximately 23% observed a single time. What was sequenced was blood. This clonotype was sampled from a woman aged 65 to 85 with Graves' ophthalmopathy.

The CDR3: CASSLGGLAGESYEQYF. CDR3 nucleotide sequence: TGCGCCAGCAGCTTGGGGGGACTAGCGGGAGAGTCCTACGAGCAGTACTTC. The chain has TRBV5-1 and TRBJ2-7, with 14 nucleotides matching TRBD2. This CDR3 region has 17 residues. After removal of 0 bases from V and 1 base from J, the junction contained 3 bases not matched to a gene. Germline lookup yields CDR1 SGHRS and CDR2 YFSETQ.